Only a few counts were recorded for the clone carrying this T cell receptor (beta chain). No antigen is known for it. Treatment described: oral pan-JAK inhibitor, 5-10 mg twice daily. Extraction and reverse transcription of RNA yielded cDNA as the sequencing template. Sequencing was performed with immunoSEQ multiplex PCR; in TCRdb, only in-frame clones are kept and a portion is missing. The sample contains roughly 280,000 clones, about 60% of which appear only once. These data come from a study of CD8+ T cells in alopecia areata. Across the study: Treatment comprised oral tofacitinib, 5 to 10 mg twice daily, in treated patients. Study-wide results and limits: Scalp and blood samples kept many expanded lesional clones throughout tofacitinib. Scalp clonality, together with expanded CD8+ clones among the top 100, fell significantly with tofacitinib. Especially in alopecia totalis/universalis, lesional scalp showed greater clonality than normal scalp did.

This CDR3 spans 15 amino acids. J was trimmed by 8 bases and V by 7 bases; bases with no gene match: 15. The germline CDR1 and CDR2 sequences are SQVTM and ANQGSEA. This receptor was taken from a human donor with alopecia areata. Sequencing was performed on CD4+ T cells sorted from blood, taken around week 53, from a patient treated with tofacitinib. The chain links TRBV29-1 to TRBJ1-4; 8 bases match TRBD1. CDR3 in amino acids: CSATRTGGGKEKLFF. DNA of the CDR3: TGCAGCGCCACGAGAACAGGGGGAGGAAAAGAAAAACTGTTTTTT.